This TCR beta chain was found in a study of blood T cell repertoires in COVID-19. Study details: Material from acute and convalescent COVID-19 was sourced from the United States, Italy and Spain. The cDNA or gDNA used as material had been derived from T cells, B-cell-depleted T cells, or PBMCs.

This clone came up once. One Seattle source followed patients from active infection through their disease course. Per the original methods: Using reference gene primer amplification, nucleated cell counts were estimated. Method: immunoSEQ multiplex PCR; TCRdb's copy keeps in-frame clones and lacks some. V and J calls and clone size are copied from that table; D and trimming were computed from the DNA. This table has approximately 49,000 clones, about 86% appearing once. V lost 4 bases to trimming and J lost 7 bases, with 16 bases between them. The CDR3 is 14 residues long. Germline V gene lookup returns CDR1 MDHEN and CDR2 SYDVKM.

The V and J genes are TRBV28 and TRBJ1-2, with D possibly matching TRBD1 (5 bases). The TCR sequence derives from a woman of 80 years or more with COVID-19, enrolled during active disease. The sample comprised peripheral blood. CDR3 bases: TGTGCCAGCAGTTCCCAGGGTTTGGCTGGTGGCTACACCTTC. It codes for CASSSQGLAGGYTF.